The present TCR beta chain was sequenced within a study of cytomegalovirus exposure and HLA in healthy donors. Study in general: Both the approximately 130 validation repertoires and the 600 to 700 first-cohort repertoires used the same platform, as reported by a later analysis. General study findings and limits: The study flagged roughly 160 TCR beta chains as cytomegalovirus-associated.

The method was immunoSEQ multiplex PCR; TCRdb's version includes in-frame clones alone and lacks a portion of them. The sample holds 250,000 to 350,000 clones, 80% to 90% seen once. As for this clone: Its target is unknown.

With 1 base clipped from V and 0 bases from J, the junction kept 8 bases outside the gene matches. Germline CDR1 SGHRS, CDR2 YFSETQ. This CDR3 contains 18 residues. Sample: PBMCs. J is TRBJ2-1 and V is TRBV5-1, with 9 bases fitting TRBD2. This sequence originates from a woman younger than 35 in good health and CMV-seronegative. CDR3 DNA: TGCGCCAGCAGCTTGAGACTAGCGGAGGGGTTCTCCTACAATGAGCAGTTCTTC. As protein: CASSLRLAEGFSYNEQFF. The complete variable domain, with remaining parts taken from reference TRBV5-1 and TRBJ2-1, reads KAGVTQTPRYLIKTRGQQVTLSCSPISGHRSVSWYQQTPGQGLQFLFEYFSETQRNKGNFPGRFSGRQFSNSRSEMNVSTLELGDSALYLCASSLRLAEGFSYNEQFFGPGTRLTVL.